Following are 26 T cell receptor beta chains from one sample sequenced in a study of cytomegalovirus exposure and HLA in healthy donors. The primer mix had 60 Vbeta and 13 Jbeta primers. The data were produced by immunoSEQ multiplex PCR, yet TCRdb's version contains in-frame clones alone and is incomplete. The sample gives more than 90,000 clones, about two thirds of which show up once; around 10% is in the top ten. Sequenced material: PBMCs. The receptors were sampled from a man younger than 45 in good health and CMV-seropositive.

As regards this clone: Lacking the conserved final phenylalanine or tryptophan, this CDR3 likely reflects a read error. The chain is built from TRBV5-5 and TRBJ1-2; 9 bases are shared with TRBD1. With V trimmed by 2 bases and J by 8 bases, 4 bases remained unmatched. There are 13 residues in the CDR3. Germline CDR1 reads SGHKS; CDR2 reads YYEKEE (reference sequence). CDR3 region: CASSFTGGGGYTL. CDR3 nucleotides: TGTGCCAGCAGCTTTACAGGGGGCGGCGGCTACACCCTC.

The chain has TRBV7-9 and TRBJ2-1, with TRBD1 identical over 8 bases. Germline trimming cut 7 bases from V and 3 bases from J; bases unmatched to any gene: 5. This CDR3 is 14 amino acids long. In germline, CDR1 is SEHNR, CDR2 FQNEAQ (reference sequence). The CDR3 reads CASTLQGGYNEQFF. CDR3 nucleotides: TGTGCCAGCACTCTACAGGGGGGCTACAATGAGCAGTTCTTC.

The chain joins TRBV28 to TRBJ1-3; 7 nucleotides line up with TRBD1. Germline values: CDR1 MDHEN, CDR2 SYDVKM. The CDR3 contains 14 residues. Trimming cost V 6 bases and J 0 bases; bases outside gene matches: 2. The CDR3 nucleotides read TGTGCCAGCAGGGGGACAGACTCTGGAAACACCATATATTTT. The encoded protein is CASRGTDSGNTIYF. The complete variable domain, with remaining parts taken from reference TRBV28 and TRBJ1-3, reads DVKVTQSSRYLVKRTGEKVFLECVQDMDHENMFWYRQDPGLGLRLIYFSYDVKMKEKGDIPEGYSVSREKKERFSLILESASTNQTSMYLCASRGTDSGNTIYFGEGSWLTVV.

The chain is built from TRBV5-1 and TRBJ1-1, with D perhaps TRBD1 (6 bases). The V end was cut by 2 bases, the J end by 3 bases, with 14 bases between. Germline CDR1 SGHRS, CDR2 YFSETQ. This CDR3 is built from 15 residues. The CDR3 sequence is CASSFEGQGYTEAFF. CDR3 sequence (DNA): TGCGCCAGCAGCTTCGAGGGCCAGGGGTACACTGAAGCTTTCTTT.

This clone was observed a few times. V gene TRBV5-1 combines with J gene TRBJ1-2; 8 bases match TRBD1. Germline loops: CDR1 SGHRS, CDR2 YFSETQ. This CDR3 is 15 amino acids long. The V gene end was trimmed by 2 bases and the J gene end by 4 bases; junction bases not matched to a gene: 7. The DNA for the CDR3 is TGCGCCAGCAGCTTATCAGGGGGCGGCTCCTATGGCTACACCTTC. This gives the protein CASSLSGGGSYGYTF. The variable domain in full, completed from reference TRBV5-1 and TRBJ1-2, reads KAGVTQTPRYLIKTRGQQVTLSCSPISGHRSVSWYQQTPGQGLQFLFEYFSETQRNKGNFPGRFSGRQFSNSRSEMNVSTLELGDSALYLCASSLSGGGSYGYTFGSGTRLTVV.

This chain connects TRBV18 to TRBJ2-1; weak D call: TRBD1 (6 bases). Trimming left V 3 bases short and J 4 bases short, with 13 bases between. CDR1 is KGHSH, CDR2 LQKENI, per germline. The CDR3 sequence is 15 residues long. The DNA of the CDR3 is TGTGCCAGCTCACCGAATCAGGGGTCTTACAATGAGCAGTTCTTC. This codes for CASSPNQGSYNEQFF.

On this clone: The germline gene is not matched at one end of the junction; a read error may be the cause. The rearrangement joins TRBV18 to TRBJ2-5; 8 bases agree with TRBD2. Germline values: CDR1 KGHSH, CDR2 LQKENI. The CDR3 contains 11 residues. In DNA form, the CDR3 reads TGCTCGGGGGGGTCAGGAGAGACCCAGTACTTC. Translation gives CSGGSGETQYF.

The V and J genes are TRBV6-1 and TRBJ2-1; TRBD2 matches at 8 bases. The CDR3 sequence is 14 residues long. V trimming: 3 bases; J trimming: 9 bases; junction bases outside the gene matches: 7. Germline CDR1 is MNHNS and CDR2 is SASEGT. The CDR3 here is CASSDLAGQFEQFF. DNA of the CDR3: TGTGCCAGCAGTGATTTAGCGGGGCAGTTTGAGCAGTTCTTC.

This chain joins TRBV7-9 and TRBJ1-2, with 11 bases matching TRBD1. Germline trimming cut 4 bases from V and 6 bases from J; bases unmatched to any gene: 7. This CDR3 region has 15 residues. Germline CDR1 reads SEHNR; CDR2 reads FQNEAQ (reference sequence). CDR3 region: CASSSTRTGGDGYTF. In nucleotides, the CDR3 is TGTGCCAGCAGCTCCACCCGGACAGGGGGCGATGGCTACACCTTC. The full variable domain, with the rest looked up from reference TRBV7-9 and TRBJ1-2, is DTGVSQNPRHKITKRGQNVTFRCDPISEHNRLYWYRQTLGQGPEFLTYFQNEAQLEKSRLLSDRFSAERPKGSFSTLEIQRTEQGDSAMYLCASSSTRTGGDGYTFGSGTRLTVV.

The V gene is TRBV2, the J gene TRBJ2-7; 8 nucleotides match TRBD2. The CDR3 has 13 amino acids. Germline assignment: CDR1 SNHLY and CDR2 FYNNEI. With 6 bases clipped from V and 7 bases from J, the junction kept 8 bases outside the gene matches. CDR3 amino acids: CASSNGTRWEQYF. In DNA form, the CDR3 reads TGTGCCAGCAGCAACGGGACTAGGTGGGAGCAGTACTTC.

This CDR3 reads CASSITTGGTEAFF. In DNA form, the CDR3 reads TGCGCCAGCAGCATCACAACAGGGGGCACTGAAGCTTTCTTT. The V and J genes are TRBV4-1 and TRBJ1-1; 8 bases are a match to TRBD1. Germline assignment: CDR1 MGHRA and CDR2 YSYEKL. The V and J ends lost 5 bases and 4 bases, in that order; junction bases with no gene match: 6. The CDR3 sequence is 14 residues long.

The chain is built from TRBV4-1 and TRBJ2-2; TRBD2 matches at 13 bases. Looked up from germline, CDR1 is MGHRA and CDR2 is YSYEKL. The CDR3 sequence is 18 residues long. Germline trimming cut 0 bases from V and 3 bases from J; bases unmatched to any gene: 4. CDR3 DNA sequence: TGCGCCAGCAGCCAAGATTTGGGACTAGCGGGATACACCGGGGAGCTGTTTTTT. It yields the protein CASSQDLGLAGYTGELFF.

The J gene is TRBJ2-7, the V gene TRBV6-1, with 7 positions matching TRBD2. This CDR3 is 15 amino acids long. Germline V gives CDR1 MNHNS, CDR2 SASEGT. Trimming cost V 5 bases and J 1 base; bases outside gene matches: 8. The CDR3 here is CASSLRAGGSYEQYF. CDR3 coding DNA: TGTGCCAGCAGTCTCCGGGCCGGGGGGTCCTACGAGCAGTACTTC.

This chain links TRBV18 with TRBJ1-1; 9 bases align to TRBD1. Trimming at V came to 3 bases and at J to 5 bases, leaving 10 bases not matched to a gene. This CDR3 is built from 16 residues. The germline V gene has CDR1 KGHSH and CDR2 LQKENI. CDR3 in amino acids: CASSPPGRTGETEAFF. CDR3 bases: TGTGCCAGCTCACCCCCGGGACGGACAGGGGAGACTGAAGCTTTCTTT.

The chain carries TRBV27 and TRBJ2-3, with 11 positions matching TRBD2. The CDR3 consists of 18 residues. Trimming removed 4 bases from V and 4 bases from J; junction bases left unmatched: 13. Germline CDR1 reads MNHEY; CDR2 reads SMNVEV (reference sequence). The DNA for the CDR3 is TGTGCCAGCAGTTACGCCCCCCAACTAGCGGGAGCGTCAGATACGCAGTATTTT. It codes for CASSYAPQLAGASDTQYF.

The CDR3 sequence is CASSLGSQETQYF. The CDR3 DNA follows: TGTGCCAGCAGCTTAGGCAGCCAAGAGACCCAGTACTTC. This chain links TRBV11-2 with TRBJ2-5; the D is unclear. The CDR3 is made up of 13 amino acids. The germline V gene has CDR1 SGHAT and CDR2 FQNNGV. The V gene lost 1 base and the J gene lost 1 base, with 4 bases spanning the gap. The whole variable domain, remainder taken from reference TRBV11-2 and TRBJ2-5, is EAGVAQSPRYKIIEKRQSVAFWCNPISGHATLYWYQQILGQGPKLLIQFQNNGVVDDSQLPKDRFSAERLKGVDSTLKIQPAKLEDSAVYLCASSLGSQETQYFGPGTRLLVL.

This chain uses TRBV15 with TRBJ1-4, with D tentatively TRBD1 (5 bases). Trimming took off 4 bases at V and 6 bases at J, with 12 bases between the two ends. This CDR3 is 14 amino acids long. Germline CDR1 LNHNV, CDR2 YYDKDF (reference sequence). In nucleotides, the CDR3 is TGTGCCACCAGCAAGGACATTAAGGATGAAAAACTGTTTTTT. As protein: CATSKDIKDEKLFF.

The chain carries TRBV5-4 and TRBJ2-3; 7 bases are shared with TRBD2. Germline values: CDR1 SGHNT, CDR2 YYREEE (reference sequence). Trimming cost V 9 bases and J 0 bases; bases outside gene matches: 13. CDR3 length: 16 amino acids. Here the CDR3 DNA reads TGTGCCACTACCTCCGGGGGGACGACTAGCACAGATACGCAGTATTTT. The encoded protein is CATTSGGTTSTDTQYF.

The chain is built from TRBV2 and TRBJ2-7; maybe TRBD2 (5 bases). Germline V gene lookup returns CDR1 SNHLY and CDR2 FYNNEI. Trimming cost V 7 bases and J 4 bases, with 14 bases left between them. This CDR3 is 13 amino acids long. CDR3 protein: CASTPSWEYEQYV. The CDR3 coding sequence is TGTGCCAGCACTCCAAGTTGGGAGTACGAGCAGTACGTC.

In its sample, this clone was seen a few times. The gene calls are TRBV28 and TRBJ2-3; TRBD1 agrees at 10 bases. V shed 6 bases, J shed 2 bases, and the junction held 5 bases outside the gene matches. Germline V gene data show CDR1 as MDHEN and CDR2 as SYDVKM. This CDR3 region has 15 residues. The DNA of the CDR3 is TGTGCCAGCAGCCCCGGGACAGGGGCCACAGATACGCAGTATTTT. Its protein is CASSPGTGATDTQYF. Full variable domain (rest looked up from reference TRBV28 and TRBJ2-3): DVKVTQSSRYLVKRTGEKVFLECVQDMDHENMFWYRQDPGLGLRLIYFSYDVKMKEKGDIPEGYSVSREKKERFSLILESASTNQTSMYLCASSPGTGATDTQYFGPGTRLTVL.

The V and J genes are TRBV5-4 and TRBJ2-7, with D possibly TRBD2 on 7 matching bases. Germline lookup yields CDR1 SGHNT and CDR2 YYREEE (reference sequence). The CDR3 length is 16 residues. V was clipped by 4 bases and J by 0 bases, with 17 bases between them. The CDR3 DNA reads as TGTGCCAGCAGCGTTGGGGGGGGCCGAAGCTCCTACGAGCAGTACGTC. Translating it yields CASSVGGGRSSYEQYV.

V and J are TRBV7-2 and TRBJ2-6; 10 bases fit TRBD1. V shed 5 bases and J 3 bases; nucleotides not matched to a gene: 4. The CDR3 spans 16 residues. Germline V lookup: CDR1 SGHTA, CDR2 FQGNSA. The CDR3 DNA reads TGTGCCAGCAGCCAGACAGGGGGCTATGGGGCCAACGTCCTGACTTTC. Translated: CASSQTGGYGANVLTF.

The V and J genes are TRBV27 and TRBJ2-1; 9 bases are a match to TRBD2. The CDR3 has 15 amino acids. The V and J ends lost 0 bases and 9 bases, in that order; junction bases with no gene match: 6. Germline CDR1 reads MNHEY; CDR2 reads SMNVEV (reference sequence). CDR3 sequence: CASSLSGREGSEQFF. The CDR3 DNA reads TGTGCCAGCAGTTTATCGGGGCGGGAGGGCAGTGAGCAGTTCTTC.

The V and J genes are TRBV7-3 and TRBJ2-2; TRBD1 matches at 8 bases. Unmatched junction bases numbered 4, after V lost 7 bases and J lost 0 bases. Germline V gene sequence: CDR1 SGHTA, CDR2 FQGTGA. The CDR3 has 15 residues. CDR3 region: CASNKQGANTGELFF. The CDR3 DNA follows: TGTGCCAGCAATAAACAGGGGGCGAACACCGGGGAGCTGTTTTTT.

The chain employs TRBV18 and TRBJ2-7; maybe TRBD1 (7 bases). V lost 4 bases, J lost 7 bases, and 20 bases lay in between. Germline lookup yields CDR1 KGHSH and CDR2 LQKENI. This CDR3 spans 15 amino acids. In DNA form, the CDR3 reads TGTGCCAGCTCACGTCAGGGGGGAGAACTTCGTGAGCAGTACTTC. Its protein product is CASSRQGGELREQYF.

The V call is TRBV9, the J call TRBJ2-1, with D possibly TRBD2 on 6 matching bases. The V end lost 2 bases, the J end lost 8 bases, and 11 bases lay between the germline ends. The germline V gene has CDR1 SGDLS and CDR2 YYNGEE. CDR3 length: 13 amino acids. The DNA for the CDR3 is TGTGCCAGCAGCGTCCCCGGGAGAGATGAGCAGTTCTTC. This gives the protein CASSVPGRDEQFF.